The 2 T cell receptor beta chains below were found in one sample sequenced in a study of cytomegalovirus exposure and HLA in healthy donors. PCR primers comprised 60 Vbeta and 13 Jbeta primers. Here immunoSEQ multiplex PCR was the method, and the copy in TCRdb shows in-frame clones only, minus some. The data contain some 150,000 clones, over 75% of them seen just once; the ten biggest clones take up around 4%. Material for sequencing was PBMCs. The receptor source for this set is a man aged 35-49 years in good health and CMV-seronegative.

The gene calls are TRBV4-1 and TRBJ1-6, with 7 nucleotides matching TRBD1. The CDR3 length is 13 residues. Germline values: CDR1 MGHRA, CDR2 YSYEKL. V trimming: 7 bases; J trimming: 7 bases; junction bases outside the gene matches: 4. The CDR3, as DNA: TGCGCCAGCACCCGGGACAGCAATTCACCCCTCCACTTT. Protein: CASTRDSNSPLHF.

The rearrangement links TRBV9 to TRBJ1-4; 8 positions agree with TRBD1. The junction had 1 base not matched to a gene; V was cut back by 0 bases and J by 6 bases. Looked up from germline, CDR1 is SGDLS and CDR2 is YYNGEE. The CDR3 contains 14 residues. CDR3 in DNA: TGTGCCAGCAGCGTAGAGGACAGGGATGAAAAACTGTTTTTT. Amino acid sequence: CASSVEDRDEKLFF.